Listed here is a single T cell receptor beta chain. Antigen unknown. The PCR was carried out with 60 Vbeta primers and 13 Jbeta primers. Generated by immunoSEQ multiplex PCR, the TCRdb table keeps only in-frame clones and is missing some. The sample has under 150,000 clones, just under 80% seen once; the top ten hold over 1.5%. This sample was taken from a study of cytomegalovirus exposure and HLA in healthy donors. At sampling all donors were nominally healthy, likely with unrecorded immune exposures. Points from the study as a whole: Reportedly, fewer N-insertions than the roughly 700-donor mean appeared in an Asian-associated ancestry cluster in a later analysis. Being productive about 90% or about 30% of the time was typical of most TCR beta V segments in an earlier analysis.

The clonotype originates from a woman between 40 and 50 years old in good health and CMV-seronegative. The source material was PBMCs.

The CDR3, as DNA: TGTGCCAGCAGCTGGGGCGGGGGTTACAATGAGCAGTTCTTC. Translating it yields CASSWGGGYNEQFF. The gene calls are TRBV11-3 and TRBJ2-1; 7 bases are a match to TRBD2. The CDR3 contains 14 residues. J gave up 4 bases and V 4 bases, and 4 bases lay outside the gene matches. Germline CDR1 and CDR2: SGHNT and YENEEA.